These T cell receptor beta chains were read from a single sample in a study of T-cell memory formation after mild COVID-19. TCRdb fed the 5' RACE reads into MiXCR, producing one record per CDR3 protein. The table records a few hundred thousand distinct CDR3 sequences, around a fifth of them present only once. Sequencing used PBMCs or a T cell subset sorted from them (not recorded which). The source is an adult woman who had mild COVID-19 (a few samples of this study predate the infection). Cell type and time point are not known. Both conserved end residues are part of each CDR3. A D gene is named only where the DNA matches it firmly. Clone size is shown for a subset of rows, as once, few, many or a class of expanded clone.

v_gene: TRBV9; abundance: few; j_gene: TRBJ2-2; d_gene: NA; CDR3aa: CASSVTGANTGELFF; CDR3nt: TGTGCCAGCAGCGTAACGGGCGCGAACACCGGGGAGCTGTTTTTT
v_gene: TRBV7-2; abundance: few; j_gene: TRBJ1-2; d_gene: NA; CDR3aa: CASSLGPLEGGYTF; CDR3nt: TGTGCCAGCAGCTTAGGCCCTTTGGAGGGGGGCTACACCTTC
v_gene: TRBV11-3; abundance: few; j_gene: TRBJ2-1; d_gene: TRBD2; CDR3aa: CASSFLPGLAGGQYNEQFF; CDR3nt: TGTGCCAGCAGCTTTTTACCGGGACTAGCGGGAGGACAATACAATGAGCAGTTCTTC
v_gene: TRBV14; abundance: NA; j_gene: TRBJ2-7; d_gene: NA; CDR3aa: CASSKTAGGEQYF; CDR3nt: TGTGCCAGCAGCAAGACTGCAGGAGGAGAGCAGTACTTC
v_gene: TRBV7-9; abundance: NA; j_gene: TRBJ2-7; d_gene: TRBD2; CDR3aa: CASSLTGGLAGLYEQYF; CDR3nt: TGTGCCAGCAGCTTAACTGGAGGACTAGCGGGATTATACGAGCAGTACTTC
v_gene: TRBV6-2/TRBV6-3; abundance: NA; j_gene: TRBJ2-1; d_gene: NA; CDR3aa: CASSLASVSYNEQFF; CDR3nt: TGTGCCAGCAGTTTGGCTAGCGTCTCCTACAATGAGCAGTTCTTC
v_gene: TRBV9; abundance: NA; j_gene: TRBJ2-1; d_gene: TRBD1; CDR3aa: CASSGGGTVVYNEQFF; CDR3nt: TGTGCCAGCAGCGGAGGTGGGACAGTGGTCTACAATGAGCAGTTCTTC
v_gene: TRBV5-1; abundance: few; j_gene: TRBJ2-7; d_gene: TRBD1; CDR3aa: CASSLEGTAYEQYF; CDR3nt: TGCGCCAGCAGCTTGGAGGGGACAGCCTACGAGCAGTACTTC
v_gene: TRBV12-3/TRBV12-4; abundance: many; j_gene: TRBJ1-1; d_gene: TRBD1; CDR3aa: CASSLRQGVNTEAFF; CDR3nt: TGTGCCAGCAGTTTAAGACAGGGGGTGAACACTGAAGCTTTCTTT
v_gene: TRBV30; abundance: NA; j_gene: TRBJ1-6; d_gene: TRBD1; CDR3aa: CAWSSGTGDSPLHF; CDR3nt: TGTGCCTGGAGTTCCGGGACAGGGGATTCACCCCTCCACTTT
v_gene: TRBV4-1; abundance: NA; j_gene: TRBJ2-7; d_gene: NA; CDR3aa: CASSQEFRRDSYEQYF; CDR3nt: TGCGCCAGCAGCCAAGAGTTCCGAAGGGATTCCTACGAGCAGTACTTC
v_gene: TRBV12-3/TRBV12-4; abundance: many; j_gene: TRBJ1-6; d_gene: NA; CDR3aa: CASSDPRVNSPLHF; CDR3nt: TGTGCCAGCAGTGACCCCAGGGTAAATTCACCCCTCCACTTT
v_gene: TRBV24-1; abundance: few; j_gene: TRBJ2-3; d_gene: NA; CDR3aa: CATSVSGGTDTQYF; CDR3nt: TGTGCCACCAGTGTCTCAGGGGGCACAGATACGCAGTATTTT
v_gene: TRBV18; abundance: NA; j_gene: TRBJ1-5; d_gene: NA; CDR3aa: CASSPGANQPQHF; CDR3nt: TGTGCCAGCTCACCGGGAGCCAATCAGCCCCAGCATTTT
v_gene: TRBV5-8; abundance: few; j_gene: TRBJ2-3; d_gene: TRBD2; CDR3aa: CASSIGTRVTDTQYF; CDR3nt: TGTGCCAGCAGTATCGGGACTAGGGTCACAGATACGCAGTATTTT
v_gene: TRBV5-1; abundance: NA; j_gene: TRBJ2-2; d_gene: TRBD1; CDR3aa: CASSLGFRTGGNTGELFF; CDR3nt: TGCGCCAGCAGCTTGGGGTTCCGGACAGGGGGCAACACCGGGGAGCTGTTTTTT
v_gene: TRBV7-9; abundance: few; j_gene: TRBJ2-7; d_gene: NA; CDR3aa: CASSLRLSYEQYF; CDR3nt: TGTGCCAGCAGCTTACGACTCTCCTACGAGCAGTACTTC
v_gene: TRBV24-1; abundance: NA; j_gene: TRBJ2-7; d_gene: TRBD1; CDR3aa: CATGDSFYQYF; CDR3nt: TGTGCCACCGGGGACAGCTTTTATCAGTACTTC
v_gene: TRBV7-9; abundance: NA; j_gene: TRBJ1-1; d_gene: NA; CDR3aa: CASSLELFGAEAFF; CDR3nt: TGTGCCAGCAGCTTAGAACTTTTCGGGGCTGAAGCTTTCTTT
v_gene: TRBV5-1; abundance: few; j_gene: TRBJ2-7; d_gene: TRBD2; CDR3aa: CASSSTWTSGGPIEQYF; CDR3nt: TGCGCCAGCAGCTCGACGTGGACTAGCGGGGGCCCGATTGAGCAGTACTTC
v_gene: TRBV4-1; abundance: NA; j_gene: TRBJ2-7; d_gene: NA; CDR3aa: CASSQPFRGATYEQYF; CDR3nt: TGCGCCAGCAGCCAACCTTTCAGGGGCGCTACCTACGAGCAGTACTTC
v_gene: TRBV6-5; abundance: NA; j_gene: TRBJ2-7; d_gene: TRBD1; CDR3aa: CASRRSGQGFYEQYF; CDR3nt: TGTGCCAGCAGGCGGTCGGGACAGGGGTTCTACGAGCAGTACTTC